The rows below give T cell receptor beta chains drawn from one sample of a study of metastatic and nonmetastatic thyroid tumors. MiXCR re-clonotyped the PCR reads for TCRdb. The sample holds 25,000 to 30,000 clones; about 26% are singletons and the top ten take approximately 6%. Source material: blood. The receptors were sampled from a female donor with papillary thyroid cancer or a benign thyroid nodule (not recorded which). Some clones in this sample may be carry-over from other donors' samples. CDR3s include the opening cysteine and the closing phenylalanine or tryptophan. The D gene is left open where the match is weak. Only some rows state a clone size, as once, few, many or a class for expanded clones.

length: 15; V: TRBV7-9; D: TRBD1; size: many; J: TRBJ1-1; DNA: TGTGCCAGCAGCTTACTCCAGGGGGCGAACACTGAAGCTTTCTTT; CDR3: CASSLLQGANTEAFF
length: 16; V: TRBV19; D: NA; size: medium-sized; J: TRBJ1-1; DNA: TGTGCCAGTAGTATCGGGGCTATTGCTTCAAACACTGAAGCTTTCTTT; CDR3: CASSIGAIASNTEAFF
length: 16; V: TRBV19; D: TRBD1; size: many; J: TRBJ2-5; DNA: TGTGCCAGTAGTATATCCGGGACAGGGAGTGCAGAGACCCAGTACTTC; CDR3: CASSISGTGSAETQYF
length: 15; V: TRBV12-3/TRBV12-4; D: TRBD2; size: few; J: TRBJ2-7; DNA: TGTGCCAGCAGTCCAAGACTAGCGGGGGTCTACGAGCAGTACTTC; CDR3: CASSPRLAGVYEQYF
length: 16; V: TRBV5-6; D: NA; size: NA; J: TRBJ2-7; DNA: TGTGCCAGCAGCTTGTTGGGGGAACAGAGCTCCTACGAGCATTACTTC; CDR3: CASSLLGEQSSYEHYF
length: 15; V: TRBV7-9; D: TRBD2; size: many; J: TRBJ2-1; DNA: TGTGCCAGCAGCTTGGGGAGGGGATCCAACAATGAGCAGTTCTTC; CDR3: CASSLGRGSNNEQFF
length: 15; V: TRBV5-1; D: NA; size: few; J: TRBJ2-7; DNA: TGCGCCAGCAGCTTGGATGCAGGGCACCCCTACGAGCAGTACTTC; CDR3: CASSLDAGHPYEQYF
length: 14; V: TRBV7-2; D: TRBD1; size: medium-sized; J: TRBJ1-6; DNA: TGTGCCAGCAAACGGGACAGGGGGCGTTCACCCCTCCACTTT; CDR3: CASKRDRGRSPLHF
length: 17; V: TRBV6-6; D: TRBD1; size: few; J: TRBJ1-2; DNA: TGTGCCAGCAGTTACTACCTACCCGGGACAGGGTTCTATGGCTACACCTTC; CDR3: CASSYYLPGTGFYGYTF
length: 17; V: TRBV5-1; D: TRBD2; size: many; J: TRBJ2-5; DNA: TGCGCCAGCAGTTTGTCACTAGCGGGTGGCGGGCAAGAGACCCAGTACTTC; CDR3: CASSLSLAGGGQETQYF
length: 12; V: TRBV7-9; D: NA; size: few; J: TRBJ2-6; DNA: TGTGCCAGAAGCTCTGGGGACAACGTCCTGACTTTC; CDR3: CARSSGDNVLTF
length: 13; V: TRBV12-3/TRBV12-4; D: TRBD2; size: few; J: TRBJ2-1; DNA: TGTGCCAGCAGTTTTAGCGGGAGCAATGAGCAGTTCTTC; CDR3: CASSFSGSNEQFF
length: 14; V: TRBV5-4; D: TRBD1; size: many; J: TRBJ1-6; DNA: TGTGCCAGCACCGAGACAGGGTTTAATTCACCCCTCCACTTT; CDR3: CASTETGFNSPLHF
length: 14; V: TRBV7-6; D: TRBD2; size: NA; J: TRBJ2-3; DNA: TGTGCCAGCAGCTTCGGCGGGGGGGGCTATACGCAGTATTTT; CDR3: CASSFGGGGYTQYF
length: 15; V: TRBV3-1; D: NA; size: many; J: TRBJ1-6; DNA: TGTGCCAGCAGCCTAAGGGACCGGTTTCAATCACCCCTCCACTTT; CDR3: CASSLRDRFQSPLHF
length: 15; V: TRBV6-1; D: TRBD1; size: NA; J: TRBJ1-1; DNA: TGTGCCAGCAGCCTCCCGGGACAGGTCTCTACTGAAGCTTTCTTT; CDR3: CASSLPGQVSTEAFF